This T cell receptor beta chain was recovered during a study of cytomegalovirus exposure and HLA in healthy donors. Study-wide results and caveats: The study carried out a later analysis of TCR beta sequences. It associated some 15,000 of them with specific HLA alleles at a false discovery rate of 0.05. Confirmation was obtained in vitro that a few CMV-associated chains are specific for CMV antigens.

Primers: 60 Vbeta forward and 13 Jbeta reverse. Method: immunoSEQ multiplex PCR; TCRdb's copy keeps in-frame clones and lacks some. The repertoire includes about 130,000 clones, 65% to 80% of them detected once, and approximately 1% sits in the top ten. With respect to this clone: The target antigen is unknown.

CDR1 is MNHEY and CDR2 is SVGAGI in the germline V gene. The junction had 8 bases not matched to a gene; V was cut back by 6 bases and J by 7 bases. This CDR3 comprises 14 residues. This sequence joins TRBV6-5 and TRBJ1-4; 7 bases are a match to TRBD1. Input material: PBMCs. The TCR was taken from a human donor in good health. The CDR3 nucleotides read TGTGCCAGCAGCTACAGGGGAGGGGGTGAAAAACTGTTTTTT. Translation gives CASSYRGGGEKLFF.